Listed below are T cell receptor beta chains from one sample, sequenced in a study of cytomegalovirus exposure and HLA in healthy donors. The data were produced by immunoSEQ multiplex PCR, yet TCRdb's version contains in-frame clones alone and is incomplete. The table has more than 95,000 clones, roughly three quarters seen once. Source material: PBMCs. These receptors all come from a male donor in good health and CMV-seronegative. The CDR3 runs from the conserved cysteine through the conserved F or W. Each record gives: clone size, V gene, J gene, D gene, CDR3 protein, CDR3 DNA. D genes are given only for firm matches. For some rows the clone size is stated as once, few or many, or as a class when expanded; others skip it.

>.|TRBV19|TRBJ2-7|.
CASSTPVEGRPYEQYF
TGTGCCAGTAGTACCCCAGTGGAGGGGCGACCCTACGAGCAGTACTTC
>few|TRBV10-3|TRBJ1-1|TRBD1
CAIRGTANTEAFF
TGTGCCATCAGGGGGACAGCTAACACTGAAGCTTTCTTT
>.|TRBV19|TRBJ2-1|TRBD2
CASSSGGRIENEQFF
TGTGCCAGTAGTAGCGGCGGGAGAATCGAGAATGAGCAGTTCTTC
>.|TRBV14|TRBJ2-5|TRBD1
CASSQSGTGIGETQYF
TGTGCCAGCAGCCAATCCGGGACAGGGATCGGGGAGACCCAGTACTTC
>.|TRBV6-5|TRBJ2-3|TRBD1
CASSGTGGADTQYF
TGTGCCAGCAGTGGGACAGGGGGGGCAGATACGCAGTATTTT
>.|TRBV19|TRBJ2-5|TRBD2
CASSMGLAGGLETQYF
TGTGCCAGTAGTATGGGACTAGCGGGAGGGCTAGAGACCCAGTACTTC
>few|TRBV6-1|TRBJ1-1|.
CASSTGNTEAFF
TGTGCCAGCAGCACAGGGAACACTGAAGCTTTCTTT
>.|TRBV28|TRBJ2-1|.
CASSFNGRSAEQFF
TGTGCCAGCAGTTTTAACGGGAGAAGTGCCGAGCAGTTCTTC
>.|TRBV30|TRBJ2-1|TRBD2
CAWTLGLAAHNEQFF
TGTGCCTGGACCCTAGGACTAGCGGCCCACAATGAGCAGTTCTTC
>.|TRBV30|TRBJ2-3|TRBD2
CAWSDLSGRDTQYF
TGTGCCTGGAGTGACCTTAGCGGGAGAGATACGCAGTATTTT
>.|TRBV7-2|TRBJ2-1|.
CASSKGADSYNEQFF
TGTGCCAGCAGCAAAGGGGCGGATTCCTACAATGAGCAGTTCTTC
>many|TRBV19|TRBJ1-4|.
CASKSATNEKLFF
TGTGCCTCCAAGAGTGCAACTAATGAAAAACTGTTTTTT
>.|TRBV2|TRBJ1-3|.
CASSEQGSGNTIYF
TGTGCCAGCAGTGAGCAGGGCTCTGGAAACACCATATATTTT
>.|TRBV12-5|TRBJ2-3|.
CASASSGPDTQYF
TGTGCTAGTGCTTCGAGCGGGCCAGATACGCAGTATTTT
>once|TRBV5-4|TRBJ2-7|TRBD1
CASSRRPRDRVYEQYF
TGTGCCAGCAGCCGACGGCCCCGGGACAGGGTCTACGAGCAGTACTTC
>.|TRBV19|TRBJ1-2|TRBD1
CASMGDRSNYGYTF
TGTGCCAGTATGGGGGACAGAAGTAACTATGGCTACACCTTC
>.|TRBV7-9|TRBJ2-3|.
CASSFFQGQTDTQYF
TGTGCCAGCAGCTTTTTTCAGGGGCAAACAGATACGCAGTATTTT
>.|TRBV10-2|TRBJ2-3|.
CASSERRGGEDTQYF
TGCGCCAGCAGTGAGCGGAGGGGTGGAGAGGATACGCAGTATTTT
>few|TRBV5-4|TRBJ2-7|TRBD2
CASSWGGTSSYEQYF
TGTGCCAGCAGTTGGGGGGGGACTAGCTCCTACGAGCAGTACTTC
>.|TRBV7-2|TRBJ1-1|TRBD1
CASSLVGTGGTEAFF
TGTGCCAGCAGCTTAGTGGGGACAGGGGGCACTGAAGCTTTCTTT
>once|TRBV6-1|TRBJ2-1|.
CALRASYNEQFF
TGTGCCCTGCGGGCTAGTTACAATGAGCAGTTCTTC
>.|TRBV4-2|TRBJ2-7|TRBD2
CASSQDGAGGGIEQYF
TGTGCCAGCAGCCAAGATGGGGCGGGAGGCGGGATCGAGCAGTACTTC
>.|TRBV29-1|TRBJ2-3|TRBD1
CSVVEDRGTDTQYF
TGCAGCGTTGTCGAGGACAGGGGCACAGATACGCAGTATTTT
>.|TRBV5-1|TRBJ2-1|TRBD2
CASSSLGTSDEQFF
TGCGCCAGCAGCTCGCTCGGGACTAGCGATGAGCAGTTCTTC
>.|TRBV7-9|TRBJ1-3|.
CASSLVGADGNTIYF
TGTGCCAGCAGCTTAGTAGGGGCAGATGGAAACACCATATATTTT
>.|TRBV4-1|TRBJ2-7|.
CASSQVKAAPYEQYF
TGCGCCAGCAGCCAAGTAAAAGCGGCTCCCTACGAGCAGTACTTC
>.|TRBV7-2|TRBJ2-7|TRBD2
CASSLTSGSSYEQYF
TGTGCCAGCAGCTTGACTAGCGGGAGCTCCTACGAGCAGTACTTC
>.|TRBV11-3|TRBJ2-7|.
CASSPTSPVPEASYEQYF
TGTGCCAGCAGCCCAACGTCCCCAGTCCCGGAGGCCTCCTACGAGCAGTACTTC
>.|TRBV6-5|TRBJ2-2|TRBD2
CASSKRGDDTGELFF
TGTGCCAGCAGTAAGCGGGGCGACGACACCGGGGAGCTGTTTTTT
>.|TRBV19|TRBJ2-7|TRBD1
CASSNADRAFYEQYF
TGTGCCAGTAGTAACGCCGACAGGGCATTCTACGAGCAGTACTTC
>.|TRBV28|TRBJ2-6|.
CASSVRGRGANVLTF
TGTGCCAGCAGTGTCAGGGGTCGGGGGGCCAACGTCCTGACTTTC
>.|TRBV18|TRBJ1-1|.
CASSRSINTEAFF
TGTGCCAGCTCACGAAGCATAAACACTGAAGCTTTCTTT
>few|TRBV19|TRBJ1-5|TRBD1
CASSRTGENQPQHF
TGTGCCAGTAGTAGGACAGGGGAAAATCAGCCCCAGCATTTT
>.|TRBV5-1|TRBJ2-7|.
CASSLDRHYEQYF
TGCGCCAGCAGCTTAGACCGACACTACGAGCAGTACTTC
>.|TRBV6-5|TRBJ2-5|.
CASRSHDRQETQYF
TGTGCCAGCAGATCACACGACAGGCAAGAGACCCAGTACTTC
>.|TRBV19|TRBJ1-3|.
CASSIGGLAGDTIYF
TGTGCCAGTAGTATCGGGGGACTCGCTGGGGACACCATATATTTT
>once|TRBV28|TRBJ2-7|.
CASSSNGEQYF
TGTGCCAGCAGTAGCAACGGCGAGCAGTACTTC
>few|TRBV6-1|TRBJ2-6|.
CASSELQGANVLTF
TGTGCCAGCAGTGAGCTCCAGGGGGCCAACGTCCTGACTTTC
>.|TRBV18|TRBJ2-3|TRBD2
CASCSGSRTDTQYF
TGTGCCAGCTGTAGCGGGAGCCGCACAGATACGCAGTATTTT
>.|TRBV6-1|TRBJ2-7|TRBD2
CASSGGLGYEQYF
TGTGCCAGCAGTGGAGGACTAGGTTACGAGCAGTACTTC
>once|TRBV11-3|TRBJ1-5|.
CASSGDSFNQPQHF
TGTGCCAGCAGCGGCGACAGCTTCAATCAGCCCCAGCATTTT
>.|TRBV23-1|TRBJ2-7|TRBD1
CASSQSNGDRVPSYEQYF
TGCGCCAGCAGTCAATCTAATGGGGACAGGGTCCCCTCCTACGAGCAGTACTTC